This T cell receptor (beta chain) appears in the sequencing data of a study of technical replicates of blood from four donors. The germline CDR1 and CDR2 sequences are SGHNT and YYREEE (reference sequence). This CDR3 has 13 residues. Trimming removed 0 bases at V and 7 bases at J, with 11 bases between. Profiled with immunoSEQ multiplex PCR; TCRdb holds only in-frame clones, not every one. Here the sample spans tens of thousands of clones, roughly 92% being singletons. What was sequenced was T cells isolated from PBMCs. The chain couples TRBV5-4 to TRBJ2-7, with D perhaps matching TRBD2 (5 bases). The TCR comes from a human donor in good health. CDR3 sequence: CASSLERNTEQYF. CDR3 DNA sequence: TGTGCCAGCAGCTTGGAGCGGAATACGGAGCAGTACTTC.